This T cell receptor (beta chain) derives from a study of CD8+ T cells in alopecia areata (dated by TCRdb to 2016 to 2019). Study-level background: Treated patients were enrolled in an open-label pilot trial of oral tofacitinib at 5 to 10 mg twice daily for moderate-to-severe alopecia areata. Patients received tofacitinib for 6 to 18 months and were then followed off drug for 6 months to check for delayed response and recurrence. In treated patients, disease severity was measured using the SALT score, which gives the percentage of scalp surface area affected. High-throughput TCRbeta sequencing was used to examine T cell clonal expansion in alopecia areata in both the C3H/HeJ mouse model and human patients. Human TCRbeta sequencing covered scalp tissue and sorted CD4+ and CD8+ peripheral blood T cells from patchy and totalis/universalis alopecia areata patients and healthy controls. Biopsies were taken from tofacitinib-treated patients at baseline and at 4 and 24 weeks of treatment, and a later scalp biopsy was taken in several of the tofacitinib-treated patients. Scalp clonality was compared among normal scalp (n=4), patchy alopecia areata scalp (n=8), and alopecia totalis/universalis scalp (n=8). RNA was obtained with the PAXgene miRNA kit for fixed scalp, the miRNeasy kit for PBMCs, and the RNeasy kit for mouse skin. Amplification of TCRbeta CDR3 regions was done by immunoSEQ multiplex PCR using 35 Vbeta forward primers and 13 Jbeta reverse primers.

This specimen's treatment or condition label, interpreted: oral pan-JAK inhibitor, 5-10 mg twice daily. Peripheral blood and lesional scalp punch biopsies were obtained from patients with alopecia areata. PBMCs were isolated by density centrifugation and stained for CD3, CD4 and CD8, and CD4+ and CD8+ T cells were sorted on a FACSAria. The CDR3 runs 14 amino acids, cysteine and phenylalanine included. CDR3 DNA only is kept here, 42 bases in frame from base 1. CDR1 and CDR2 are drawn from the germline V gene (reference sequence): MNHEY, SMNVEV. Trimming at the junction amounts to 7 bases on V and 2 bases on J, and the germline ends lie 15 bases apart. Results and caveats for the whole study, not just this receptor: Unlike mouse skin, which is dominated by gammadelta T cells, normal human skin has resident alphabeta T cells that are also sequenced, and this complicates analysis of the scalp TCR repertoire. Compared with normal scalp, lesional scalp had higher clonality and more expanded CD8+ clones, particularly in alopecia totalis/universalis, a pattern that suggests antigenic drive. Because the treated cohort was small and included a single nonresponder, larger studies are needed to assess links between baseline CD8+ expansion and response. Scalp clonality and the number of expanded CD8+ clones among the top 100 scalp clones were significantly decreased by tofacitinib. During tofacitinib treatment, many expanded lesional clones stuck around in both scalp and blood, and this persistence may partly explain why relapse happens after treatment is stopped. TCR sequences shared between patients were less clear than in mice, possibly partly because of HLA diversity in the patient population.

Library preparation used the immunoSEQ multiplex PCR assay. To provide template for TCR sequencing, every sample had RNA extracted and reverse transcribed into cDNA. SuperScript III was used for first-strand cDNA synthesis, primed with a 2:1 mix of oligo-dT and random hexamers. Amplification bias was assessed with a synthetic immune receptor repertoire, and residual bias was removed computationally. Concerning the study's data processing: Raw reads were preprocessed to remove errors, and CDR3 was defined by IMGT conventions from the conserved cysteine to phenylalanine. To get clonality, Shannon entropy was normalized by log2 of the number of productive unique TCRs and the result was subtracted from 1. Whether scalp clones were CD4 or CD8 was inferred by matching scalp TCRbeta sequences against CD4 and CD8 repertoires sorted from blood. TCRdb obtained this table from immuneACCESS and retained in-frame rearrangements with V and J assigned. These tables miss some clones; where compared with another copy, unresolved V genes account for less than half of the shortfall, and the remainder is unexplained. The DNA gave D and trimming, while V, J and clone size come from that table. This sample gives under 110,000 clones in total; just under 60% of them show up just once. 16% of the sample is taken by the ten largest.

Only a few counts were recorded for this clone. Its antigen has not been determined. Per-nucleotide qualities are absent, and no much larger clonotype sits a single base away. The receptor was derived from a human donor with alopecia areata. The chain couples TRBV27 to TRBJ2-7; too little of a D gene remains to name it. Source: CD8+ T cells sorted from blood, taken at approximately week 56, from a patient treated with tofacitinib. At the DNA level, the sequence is TGTGCCAGCACGTCTAGTACCTTCCCCTACGAGCAGTACTTC. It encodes CASTSSTFPYEQYF.